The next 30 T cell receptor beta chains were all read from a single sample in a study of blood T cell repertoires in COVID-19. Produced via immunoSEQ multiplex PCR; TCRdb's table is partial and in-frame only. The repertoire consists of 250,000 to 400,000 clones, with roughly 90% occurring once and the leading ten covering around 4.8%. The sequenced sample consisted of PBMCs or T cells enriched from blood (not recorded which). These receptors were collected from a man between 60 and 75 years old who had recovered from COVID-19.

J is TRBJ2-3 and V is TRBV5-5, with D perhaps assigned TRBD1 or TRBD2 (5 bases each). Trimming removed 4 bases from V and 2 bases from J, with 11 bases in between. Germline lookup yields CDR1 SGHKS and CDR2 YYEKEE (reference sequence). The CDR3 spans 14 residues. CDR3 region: CASSMGRATDTQYF. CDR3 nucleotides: TGTGCCAGCAGCATGGGGCGGGCCACAGATACGCAGTATTTT.

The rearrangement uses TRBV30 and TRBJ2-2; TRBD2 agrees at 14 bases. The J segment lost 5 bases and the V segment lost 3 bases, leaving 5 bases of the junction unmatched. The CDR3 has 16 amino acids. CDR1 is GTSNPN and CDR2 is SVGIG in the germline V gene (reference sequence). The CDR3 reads CAWRGTSGSRTGELFF. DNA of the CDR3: TGTGCCTGGAGGGGGACTAGCGGGAGTCGGACCGGGGAGCTGTTTTTT.

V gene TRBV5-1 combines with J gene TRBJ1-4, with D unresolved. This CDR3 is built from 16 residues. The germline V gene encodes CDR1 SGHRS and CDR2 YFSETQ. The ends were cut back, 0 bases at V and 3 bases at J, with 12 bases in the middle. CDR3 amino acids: CASSLDPGLSNEKLFF. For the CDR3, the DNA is TGCGCCAGCAGCTTGGACCCGGGGTTATCTAATGAAAAACTGTTTTTT. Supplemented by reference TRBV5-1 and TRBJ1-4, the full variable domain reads KAGVTQTPRYLIKTRGQQVTLSCSPISGHRSVSWYQQTPGQGLQFLFEYFSETQRNKGNFPGRFSGRQFSNSRSEMNVSTLELGDSALYLCASSLDPGLSNEKLFFGSGTQLSVL.

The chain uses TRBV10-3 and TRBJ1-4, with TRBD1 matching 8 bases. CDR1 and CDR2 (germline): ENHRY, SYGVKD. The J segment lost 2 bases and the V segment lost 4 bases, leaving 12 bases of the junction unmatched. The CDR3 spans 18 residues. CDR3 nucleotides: TGTGCCATCAGTGTGGGGCAGGGGGCATTCAGCACTAATGAAAAACTGTTTTTT. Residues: CAISVGQGAFSTNEKLFF.

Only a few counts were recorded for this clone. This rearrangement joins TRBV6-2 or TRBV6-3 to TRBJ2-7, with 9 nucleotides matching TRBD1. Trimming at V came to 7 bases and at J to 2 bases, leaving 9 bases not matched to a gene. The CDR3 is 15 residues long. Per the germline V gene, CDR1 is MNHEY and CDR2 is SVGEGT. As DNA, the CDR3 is TGTGCCAGCACCCCCATTCGGACAGGGGCCTACGAGCAGTACTTC. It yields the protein CASTPIRTGAYEQYF.

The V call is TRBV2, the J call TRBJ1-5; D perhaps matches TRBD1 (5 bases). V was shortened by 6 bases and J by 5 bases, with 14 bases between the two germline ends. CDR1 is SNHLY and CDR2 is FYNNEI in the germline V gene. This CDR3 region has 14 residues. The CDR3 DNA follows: TGTGCCAGCAGGGGGCGGGGGTCGGATCAGCCCCAGCATTTT. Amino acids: CASRGRGSDQPQHF.

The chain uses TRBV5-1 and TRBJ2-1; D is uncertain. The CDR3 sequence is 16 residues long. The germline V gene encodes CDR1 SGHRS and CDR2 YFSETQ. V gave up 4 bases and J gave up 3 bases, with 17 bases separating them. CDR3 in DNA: TGCGCCAGCAGCCGGATAAGTGCGGCGGACTACAATGAGCAGTTCTTC. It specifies CASSRISAADYNEQFF. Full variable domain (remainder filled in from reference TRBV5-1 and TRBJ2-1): KAGVTQTPRYLIKTRGQQVTLSCSPISGHRSVSWYQQTPGQGLQFLFEYFSETQRNKGNFPGRFSGRQFSNSRSEMNVSTLELGDSALYLCASSRISAADYNEQFFGPGTRLTVL.

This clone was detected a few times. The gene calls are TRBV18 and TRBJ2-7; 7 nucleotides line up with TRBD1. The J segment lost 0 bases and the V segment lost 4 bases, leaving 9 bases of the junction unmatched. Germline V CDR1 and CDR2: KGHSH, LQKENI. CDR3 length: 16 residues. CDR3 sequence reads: CASSRSSAGGSYEQYF. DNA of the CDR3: TGTGCCAGCTCACGATCCTCCGCAGGGGGCTCCTACGAGCAGTACTTC.

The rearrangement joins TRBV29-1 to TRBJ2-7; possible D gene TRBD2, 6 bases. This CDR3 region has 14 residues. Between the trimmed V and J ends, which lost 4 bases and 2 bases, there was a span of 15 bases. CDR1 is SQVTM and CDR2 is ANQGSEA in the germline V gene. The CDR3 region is CSVVPGGITYEQYF. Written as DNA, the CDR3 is TGCAGCGTTGTCCCCGGGGGTATAACCTACGAGCAGTACTTC.

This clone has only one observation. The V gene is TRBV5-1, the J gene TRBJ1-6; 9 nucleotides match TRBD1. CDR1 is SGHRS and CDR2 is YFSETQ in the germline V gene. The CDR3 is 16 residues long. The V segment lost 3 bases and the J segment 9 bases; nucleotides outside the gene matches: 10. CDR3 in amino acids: CASSSEGQGIISPLHF. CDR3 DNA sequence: TGCGCCAGCAGCTCTGAGGGACAGGGAATCATTTCACCCCTCCACTTT.

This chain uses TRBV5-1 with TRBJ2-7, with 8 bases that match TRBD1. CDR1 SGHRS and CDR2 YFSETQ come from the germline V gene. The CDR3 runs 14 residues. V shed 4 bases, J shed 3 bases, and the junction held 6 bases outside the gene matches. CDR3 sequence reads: CASSLQDRVYEQYF. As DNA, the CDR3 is TGCGCCAGCAGCCTACAGGACAGGGTCTACGAGCAGTACTTC.

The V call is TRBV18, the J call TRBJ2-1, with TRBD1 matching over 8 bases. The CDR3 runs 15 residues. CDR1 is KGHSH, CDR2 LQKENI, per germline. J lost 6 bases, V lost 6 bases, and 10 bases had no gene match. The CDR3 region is CASSRTGNGGNEQFF. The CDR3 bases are TGTGCCAGCTCCCGGACAGGGAACGGAGGCAATGAGCAGTTCTTC.

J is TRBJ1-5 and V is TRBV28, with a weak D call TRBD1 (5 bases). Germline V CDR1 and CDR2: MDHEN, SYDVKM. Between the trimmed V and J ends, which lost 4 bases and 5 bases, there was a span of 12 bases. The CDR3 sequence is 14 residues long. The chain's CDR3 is CASSSPGDYQPQHF. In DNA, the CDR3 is TGTGCCAGCAGTTCCCCGGGGGACTATCAGCCCCAGCATTTT.

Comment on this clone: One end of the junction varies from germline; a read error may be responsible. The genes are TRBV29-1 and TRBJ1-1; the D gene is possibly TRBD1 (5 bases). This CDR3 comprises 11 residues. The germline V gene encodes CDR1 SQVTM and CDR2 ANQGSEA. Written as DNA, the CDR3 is TGCAGCGTTGAAGATCTAGGCAGGGTGAACTTT. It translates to CSVEDLGRVNF.

The chain's CDR3 is CASSVTGSKAEAFF. The CDR3 coding sequence is TGTGCCAGCTCCGTGACAGGGAGTAAAGCTGAAGCTTTCTTT. The chain is built from TRBV28 and TRBJ1-1; 7 bases match TRBD1. The CDR3 length is 14 residues. The V gene end was trimmed by 8 bases and the J gene end by 6 bases; junction bases not matched to a gene: 12. Germline assignment: CDR1 MDHEN and CDR2 SYDVKM.

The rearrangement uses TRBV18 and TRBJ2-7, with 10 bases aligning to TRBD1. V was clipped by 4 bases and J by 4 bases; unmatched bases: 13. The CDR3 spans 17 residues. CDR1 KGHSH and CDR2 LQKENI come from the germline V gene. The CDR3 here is CASSLSTGGGSGYEQYF. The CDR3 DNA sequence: TGTGCCAGCTCACTCTCGACAGGGGGCGGTTCCGGATACGAGCAGTACTTC. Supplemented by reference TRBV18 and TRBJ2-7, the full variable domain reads NAGVMQNPRHLVRRRGQEARLRCSPMKGHSHVYWYRQLPEEGLKFMVYLQKENIIDESGMPKERFSAEFPKEGPSILRIQQVVRGDSAAYFCASSLSTGGGSGYEQYFGPGTRLTVT.

CDR3 protein: CASRLAGSNEQFF. The CDR3 bases are TGCGCCAGCCGGCTAGCGGGAAGCAATGAGCAGTTCTTC. The chain uses TRBV4-3 and TRBJ2-1; 9 bases match TRBD2. CDR3 length equals 13 residues. Looked up from germline, CDR1 is LGHNA and CDR2 is YSLEER. Trimming cost V 8 bases and J 6 bases; bases outside gene matches: 5.

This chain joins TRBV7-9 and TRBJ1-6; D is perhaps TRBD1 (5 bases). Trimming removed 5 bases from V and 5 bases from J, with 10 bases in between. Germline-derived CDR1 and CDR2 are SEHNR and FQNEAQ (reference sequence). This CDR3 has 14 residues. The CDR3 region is CASSPDTNNSPLHF. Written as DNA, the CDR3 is TGTGCCAGCAGCCCGGACACAAATAATTCACCCCTCCACTTT.

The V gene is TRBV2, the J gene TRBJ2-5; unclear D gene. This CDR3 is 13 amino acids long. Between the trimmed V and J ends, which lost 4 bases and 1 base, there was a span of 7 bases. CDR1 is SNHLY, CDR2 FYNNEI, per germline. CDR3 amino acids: CASSVRIQETQYF. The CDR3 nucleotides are TGTGCCAGCAGTGTGCGGATCCAAGAGACCCAGTACTTC.

The CDR3 here is CASSAALAGGTGELFF. DNA of the CDR3: TGTGCCAGCAGTGCAGCCCTAGCGGGAGGGACCGGGGAGCTGTTTTTT. The chain joins TRBV2 to TRBJ2-2; 12 bases align to TRBD2. The V and J ends lost 4 bases and 5 bases, in that order; junction bases with no gene match: 5. Germline V CDR1 and CDR2: SNHLY, FYNNEI. The CDR3 runs 16 residues.

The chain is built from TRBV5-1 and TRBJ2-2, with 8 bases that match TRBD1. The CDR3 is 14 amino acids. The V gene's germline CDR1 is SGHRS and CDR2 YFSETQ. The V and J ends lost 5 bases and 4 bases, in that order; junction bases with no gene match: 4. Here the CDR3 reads CASRGGQVTGELFF. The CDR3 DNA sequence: TGCGCCAGCAGAGGGGGACAGGTCACCGGGGAGCTGTTTTTT.

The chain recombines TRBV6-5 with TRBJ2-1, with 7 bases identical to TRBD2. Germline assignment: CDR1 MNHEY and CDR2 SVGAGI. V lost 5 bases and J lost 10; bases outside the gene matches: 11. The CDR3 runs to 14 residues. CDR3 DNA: TGTGCCAGCAGTCGACTAGCCCCGAACGGGGAGCAGTTCTTC. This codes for CASSRLAPNGEQFF.

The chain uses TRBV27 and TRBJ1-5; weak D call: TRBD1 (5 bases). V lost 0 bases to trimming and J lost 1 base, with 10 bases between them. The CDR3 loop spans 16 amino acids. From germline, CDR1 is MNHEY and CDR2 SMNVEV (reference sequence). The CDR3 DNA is TGTGCCAGCAGTTTATCCGACAGATTAAGCAATCAGCCCCAGCATTTT. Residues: CASSLSDRLSNQPQHF.

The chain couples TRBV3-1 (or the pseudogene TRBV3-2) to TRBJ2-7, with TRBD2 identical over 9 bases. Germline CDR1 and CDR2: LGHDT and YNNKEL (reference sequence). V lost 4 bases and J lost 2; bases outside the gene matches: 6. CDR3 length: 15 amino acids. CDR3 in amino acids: CASSLLTSGPYEQYF. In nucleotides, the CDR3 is TGTGCCAGCAGCCTCCTAACTAGCGGGCCCTACGAGCAGTACTTC.

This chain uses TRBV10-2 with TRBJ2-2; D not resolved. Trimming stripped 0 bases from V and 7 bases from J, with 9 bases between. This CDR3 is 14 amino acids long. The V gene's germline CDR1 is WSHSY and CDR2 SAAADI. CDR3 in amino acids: CASSESGVNGELFF. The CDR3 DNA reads TGCGCCAGCAGTGAGTCAGGAGTGAACGGGGAGCTGTTTTTT.

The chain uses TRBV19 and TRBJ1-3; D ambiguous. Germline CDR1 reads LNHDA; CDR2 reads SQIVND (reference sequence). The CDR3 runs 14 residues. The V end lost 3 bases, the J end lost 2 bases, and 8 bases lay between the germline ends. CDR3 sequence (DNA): TGTGCCAGTAGTATCGCGGGAGCTGGAAACACCATATATTTT. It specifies CASSIAGAGNTIYF.

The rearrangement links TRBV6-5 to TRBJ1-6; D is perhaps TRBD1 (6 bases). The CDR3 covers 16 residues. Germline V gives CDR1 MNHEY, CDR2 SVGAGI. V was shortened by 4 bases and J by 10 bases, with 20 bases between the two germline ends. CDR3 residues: CASSWNRARAGSPLHF. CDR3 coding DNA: TGTGCCAGCAGTTGGAACAGGGCCCGTGCTGGATCACCCCTCCACTTT.

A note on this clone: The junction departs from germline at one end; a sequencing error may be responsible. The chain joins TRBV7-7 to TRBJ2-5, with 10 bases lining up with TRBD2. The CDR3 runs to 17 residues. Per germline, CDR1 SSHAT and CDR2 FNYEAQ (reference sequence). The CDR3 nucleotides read TGTGCTAGCAGCTTTAGGTTGAGAGCGGGAGGGCTAGAGACCCAGTACTTC. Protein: CASSFRLRAGGLETQYF.

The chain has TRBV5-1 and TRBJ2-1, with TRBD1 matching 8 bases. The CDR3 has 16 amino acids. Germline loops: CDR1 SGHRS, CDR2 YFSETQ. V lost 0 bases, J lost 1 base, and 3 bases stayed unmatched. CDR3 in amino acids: CASSLATGGSYNEQFF. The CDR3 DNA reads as TGCGCCAGCAGCTTGGCCACAGGGGGTTCCTACAATGAGCAGTTCTTC. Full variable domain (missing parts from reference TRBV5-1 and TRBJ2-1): KAGVTQTPRYLIKTRGQQVTLSCSPISGHRSVSWYQQTPGQGLQFLFEYFSETQRNKGNFPGRFSGRQFSNSRSEMNVSTLELGDSALYLCASSLATGGSYNEQFFGPGTRLTVL.

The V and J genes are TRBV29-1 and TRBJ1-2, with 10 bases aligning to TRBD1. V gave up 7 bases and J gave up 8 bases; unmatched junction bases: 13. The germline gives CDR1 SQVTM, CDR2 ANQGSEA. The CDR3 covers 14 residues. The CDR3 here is CSALMGQGTHGYTF. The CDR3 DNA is TGCAGCGCTCTCATGGGACAGGGGACACACGGCTACACCTTC.